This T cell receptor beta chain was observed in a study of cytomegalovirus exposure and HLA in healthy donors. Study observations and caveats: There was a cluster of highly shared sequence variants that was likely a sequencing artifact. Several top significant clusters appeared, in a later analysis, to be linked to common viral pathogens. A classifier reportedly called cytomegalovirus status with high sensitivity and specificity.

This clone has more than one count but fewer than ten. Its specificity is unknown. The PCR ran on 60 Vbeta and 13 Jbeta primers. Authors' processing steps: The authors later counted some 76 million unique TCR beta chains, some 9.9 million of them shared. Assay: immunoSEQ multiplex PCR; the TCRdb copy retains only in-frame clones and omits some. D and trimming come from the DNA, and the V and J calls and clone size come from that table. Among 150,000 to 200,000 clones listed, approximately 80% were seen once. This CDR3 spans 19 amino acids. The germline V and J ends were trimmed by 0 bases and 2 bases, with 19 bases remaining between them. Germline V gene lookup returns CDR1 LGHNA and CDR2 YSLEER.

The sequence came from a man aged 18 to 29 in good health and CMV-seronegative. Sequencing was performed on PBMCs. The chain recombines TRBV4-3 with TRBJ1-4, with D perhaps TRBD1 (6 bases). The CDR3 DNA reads TGCGCCAGCAGCCAAGATTCAATGACAGGACTGGAGACTAATGAAAAACTGTTTTTT. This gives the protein CASSQDSMTGLETNEKLFF.